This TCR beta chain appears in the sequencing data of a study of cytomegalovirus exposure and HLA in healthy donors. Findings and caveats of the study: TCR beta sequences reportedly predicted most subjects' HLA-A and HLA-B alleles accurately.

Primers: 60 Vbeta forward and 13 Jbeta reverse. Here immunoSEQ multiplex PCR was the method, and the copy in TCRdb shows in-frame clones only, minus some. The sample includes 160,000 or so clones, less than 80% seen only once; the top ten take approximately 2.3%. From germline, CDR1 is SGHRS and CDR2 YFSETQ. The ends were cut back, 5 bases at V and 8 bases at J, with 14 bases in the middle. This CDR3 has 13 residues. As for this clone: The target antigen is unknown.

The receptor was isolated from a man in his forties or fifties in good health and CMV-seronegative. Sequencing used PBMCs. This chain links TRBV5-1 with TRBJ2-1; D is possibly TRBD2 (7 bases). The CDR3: CASSPRGGYEQFF. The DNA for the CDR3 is TGCGCCAGCAGTCCAAGGGGGGGTTATGAGCAGTTCTTC.